This T cell receptor (beta chain) was sequenced for a study of blood T cell repertoires in COVID-19. Study background: Researchers got acute and convalescent COVID-19 samples from the United States, Italy and Spain. Sample material is recorded as cDNA or gDNA derived from T cells, B-cell-depleted T cells, or PBMCs.

How the authors handled the data: Counts of nucleated cells, estimated from reference gene primer amplification, were obtained. Generated by immunoSEQ multiplex PCR, the TCRdb table keeps only in-frame clones and is missing some. The DNA gave D and trimming, while V, J and clone size come from that table. The sample shows some 96,000 clones, roughly 83% of them seen only once. Trimming removed 6 bases at V and 0 bases at J, with 9 bases between. The CDR3 runs 13 residues. Per germline, CDR1 MNHNY and CDR2 SVGAGI (reference sequence). Sequenced input: peripheral blood. V and J are TRBV6-6 and TRBJ2-7; D is perhaps TRBD1 (5 bases). The origin of this receptor is a human donor in a cohort sampled during active COVID-19. DNA for the CDR3: TGTGCCAGCAGGGGGCATCCCTCCTACGAGCAGTACTTC. Translation: CASRGHPSYEQYF.